These 20 T cell receptor beta chains came from one sample sequenced in a study of Ad26.COV2.S vaccination and SARS-CoV-2 variants (dated by TCRdb to the early 2020s). The intended sense of this specimen's treatment or condition label: 15 to 20 received Ad26.COV2.S at low or high dose, single or two shots; about 5 received placebo; per-sample allocation not given. For vaccine and placebo recipients, repertoires were sequenced using samples collected on day 63 after the first injection. Library prep was done by the immunoSEQ multiplex PCR assay. Sourced from immuneACCESS, this table was stored by TCRdb with only in-frame sequences that have V and J called. A share of the clones is absent; for the studies checked, an unresolved V gene accounts for under half, and the remainder has no known explanation. The sample contains some 450,000 clones, 90% of them found a single time. Around 4.5% of the sample comes from the top ten.

This specimen was peripheral blood, taken in a trial of Ad26.COV2.S vaccine versus placebo. The receptors here all came from a person between 18 and 60 years old who received the Ad26.COV2.S COVID-19 vaccine or a placebo.

This clone was counted once. The chain is built from TRBV15 and TRBJ1-5, with D maybe TRBD1 (6 bases). Trimming stripped 5 bases from V and 1 base from J, with 12 bases between. This CDR3 comprises 15 residues. Germline V gene data show CDR1 as LNHNV and CDR2 as YYDKDF (reference sequence). CDR3 loop: CATSLGGASNQPQHF. CDR3 in DNA: TGTGCCACCAGCTTGGGGGGGGCGAGCAATCAGCCCCAGCATTTT.

The count of this clone is one. The genes are TRBV5-6 and TRBJ2-5; 12 bases agree with TRBD1. The CDR3 runs 16 residues. V lost 0 bases and J lost 5; bases outside the gene matches: 5. CDR1 is SGHDT, CDR2 YYEEEE, per germline. This CDR3 reads CASSLEGQGAWETQYF. CDR3 sequence (DNA): TGTGCCAGCAGCTTGGAGGGACAGGGGGCCTGGGAGACCCAGTACTTC.

The CDR3 DNA is TGTGCCAGCAGCCAAGGGGGGGGTGAGCAGTTCTTC. The encoded protein is CASSQGGGEQFF. The J gene is TRBJ2-1, the V gene TRBV3-1 (or the pseudogene TRBV3-2); 7 bases are shared with TRBD2. V lost 1 base to trimming and J lost 9 bases; unmatched junction nucleotides: 0. The length of the CDR3 is 12 residues. Germline V CDR1 and CDR2: LGHDT, YNNKEL (reference sequence).

This clone was seen more than once but under ten times. This chain connects TRBV7-6 to TRBJ2-7, with D perhaps matching TRBD1 (7 bases). CDR3 length equals 16 residues. Trimming cost V 1 base and J 1 base, with 14 bases left between them. Germline V gene sequence: CDR1 SGHVS, CDR2 FNYEAQ. DNA for the CDR3: TGTGCCAGCAGCTTAGGGGGCGGGACAGCATCCTACGAGCAGTACTTC. It is translated as CASSLGGGTASYEQYF.

V usage is TRBV30 and J usage is TRBJ1-2; weak D call: TRBD1 (5 bases). With 1 base removed from V and 3 bases from J, the gap between germline ends came to 9 bases. Germline loops: CDR1 GTSNPN, CDR2 SVGIG (reference sequence). The CDR3 length is 13 residues. The CDR3 nucleotides are TGTGCCTGGAGTGGTGGACACGACTATGGCTACACCTTC. Translated: CAWSGGHDYGYTF.

The chain has TRBV6-6 and TRBJ2-3, with no clear D. Per the germline V gene, CDR1 is MNHNY and CDR2 is SVGAGI (reference sequence). The CDR3 is made up of 15 amino acids. V was shortened by 2 bases and J by 1 base, with 10 bases between the two germline ends. Written as DNA, the CDR3 is TGTGCCAGCAGTTACCCGGGCCAAGGCACAGATACGCAGTATTTT. As protein: CASSYPGQGTDTQYF.

The chain has TRBV2 and TRBJ2-1, with TRBD1 matching over 8 bases. The CDR3 runs 16 residues. After removal of 2 bases from V and 2 bases from J, the junction contained 5 bases not matched to a gene. Germline lookup yields CDR1 SNHLY and CDR2 FYNNEI. CDR3 amino acids: CASSEIRGPAYNEQFF. The DNA for the CDR3 is TGTGCCAGCAGTGAAATCAGGGGGCCGGCCTACAATGAGCAGTTCTTC.

This clone was seen once. The rearrangement joins TRBV28 to TRBJ1-2; the match to TRBD1 covers 12 bases. The CDR3 contains 19 residues. V lost 8 bases, J lost 1 base, and 17 bases stayed unmatched. CDR1 and CDR2 from the germline V gene are MDHEN and SYDVKM. This CDR3 is CASVALPGQGAVGNYGYTF. The CDR3 region has the DNA TGTGCCAGCGTTGCATTACCGGGACAGGGGGCAGTGGGTAACTATGGCTACACCTTC.

Only one count was recorded for this clone. The chain joins TRBV5-1 to TRBJ2-3, with TRBD2 as a possible D gene (6 bases). This CDR3 is 17 amino acids long. Germline V gene lookup returns CDR1 SGHRS and CDR2 YFSETQ. The V end was cut by 3 bases, the J end by 1 base, with 18 bases between. CDR3 nucleotide sequence: TGCGCCAGCAGCTGGCGGGACGGGGCTCTCGGCACAGATACGCAGTATTTT. Protein product: CASSWRDGALGTDTQYF.

As DNA, the CDR3 is TGTGCCAGCAGCCCCAGGACAGACCACTCTGGAAACACCATATATTTT. As protein: CASSPRTDHSGNTIYF. The rearrangement links TRBV9 to TRBJ1-3; possibly TRBD1 for D (6 bases). This CDR3 region has 16 residues. V was trimmed by 4 bases and J by 0 bases, leaving 14 bases between them. Per the germline V gene, CDR1 is SGDLS and CDR2 is YYNGEE.

The rearrangement links TRBV12-3 or TRBV12-4 to TRBJ2-7; possible D gene TRBD2, 5 bases. Trimming cost V 3 bases and J 7 bases, with 10 bases left between them. The CDR3 length is 12 residues. CDR3 sequence reads: CASSFPAEEQYF. In DNA, the CDR3 is TGTGCCAGCAGTTTCCCAGCGGAGGAGCAGTACTTC.

The V call is TRBV7-8, the J call TRBJ1-6, with 7 nucleotides matching TRBD1. The CDR3 extends over 15 amino acids. From germline, CDR1 is SGHVS and CDR2 FQNEAQ. J was trimmed by 5 bases and V by 6 bases; bases with no gene match: 7. CDR3 region: CASRDTGTDNSPLHF. The CDR3 nucleotides read TGTGCCAGCAGAGATACCGGGACAGATAATTCACCCCTCCACTTT.

J is TRBJ2-3 and V is TRBV24-1; TRBD1 aligns across 11 bases. With V trimmed by 1 base and J by 2 bases, 7 bases remained unmatched. The CDR3 has 18 residues. CDR1 is KGHDR and CDR2 is SFDVKD in the germline V gene. CDR3 sequence: CATSDFNGTGGYTDTQYF. CDR3 in DNA: TGTGCCACCAGTGATTTTAATGGGACAGGGGGATACACAGATACGCAGTATTTT.

The CDR3 sequence is CASSSRQGGNTQYF. In DNA, the CDR3 is TGCGCCAGCAGCTCTCGACAGGGTGGCAATACGCAGTATTTT. The rearrangement joins TRBV5-1 to TRBJ2-3, with TRBD1 matching 7 bases. Per germline, CDR1 SGHRS and CDR2 YFSETQ. V trimming: 3 bases; J trimming: 7 bases; junction bases outside the gene matches: 8. CDR3 size: 14 residues.

The sample holds one count of this clone. The V and J genes are TRBV7-6 and TRBJ2-1; 10 bases are shared with TRBD2. The V segment lost 1 base and the J segment 7 bases; nucleotides outside the gene matches: 7. CDR1 SGHVS and CDR2 FNYEAQ come from the germline V gene. CDR3 length equals 16 residues. This CDR3 reads CASSLVSGGGLNEQFF. The CDR3 nucleotides are TGTGCCAGCAGCTTAGTAAGCGGGGGGGGGCTTAATGAGCAGTTCTTC.

This chain joins TRBV28 and TRBJ2-1; 7 positions match TRBD1. CDR1 and CDR2 from the germline V gene are MDHEN and SYDVKM. Germline trimming cut 4 bases from V and 7 bases from J; bases unmatched to any gene: 10. The CDR3 runs 15 residues. CDR3: CASSSRQGRLNEQFF. The CDR3 bases are TGTGCCAGCAGTTCACGACAGGGTAGATTGAATGAGCAGTTCTTC.

This chain joins TRBV19 and TRBJ1-5; 9 bases match TRBD1. The J segment lost 5 bases and the V segment lost 5 bases, leaving 10 bases of the junction unmatched. The CDR3 length is 16 residues. Per germline, CDR1 LNHDA and CDR2 SQIVND (reference sequence). The CDR3 DNA follows: TGTGCCAGTAGTCCGTTCCCGGACAGGGGTTATCAGCCCCAGCATTTT. This sequence encodes CASSPFPDRGYQPQHF.

The chain has TRBV28 and TRBJ1-4; no definite D call. Germline loops: CDR1 MDHEN, CDR2 SYDVKM. This CDR3 spans 11 amino acids. The V and J ends lost 1 base and 15 bases respectively, with 9 bases between them. The CDR3 bases are TGTGCCAGCAGTTTATCCGGCGGGGTGTTTTTT. Translation gives CASSLSGGVFF.

This sequence joins TRBV19 and TRBJ2-7; 14 bases agree with TRBD2. The CDR3 consists of 16 residues. CDR1 is LNHDA, CDR2 SQIVND, per germline (reference sequence). With V trimmed by 6 bases and J by 3 bases, 7 bases remained unmatched. The CDR3 sequence is CASSPPGTSGSYEQYF. As DNA, the CDR3 is TGTGCCAGTAGCCCCCCGGGGACTAGCGGGAGCTACGAGCAGTACTTC.

The rearrangement uses TRBV5-1 and TRBJ2-1; TRBD1 agrees at 10 bases. This CDR3 spans 17 amino acids. Germline CDR1 reads SGHRS; CDR2 reads YFSETQ. V trimming: 4 bases; J trimming: 0 bases; junction bases outside the gene matches: 7. CDR3 in amino acids: CASSHQDRGSSYNEQFF. As DNA, the CDR3 is TGCGCCAGCAGCCACCAGGACAGGGGGAGCTCCTACAATGAGCAGTTCTTC.